This entry features one T cell receptor (beta chain) sequence. The sample comes from a study of Ad26.COV2.S vaccination and SARS-CoV-2 variants. The data were produced by immunoSEQ multiplex PCR, yet TCRdb's version contains in-frame clones alone and is incomplete. This sample has about 400,000 clones, with approximately 90% found just once. Treatment denoted: about 20 received Ad26.COV2.S at low or high dose, single or two shots; about 5 received placebo; per-sample allocation not given. Each sample was drawn 63 days after the first injection (of vaccine or placebo). In germline, CDR1 is MDHEN, CDR2 SYDVKM. Trimming took 7 bases from V and 1 from J, leaving 8 bases between them. CDR3 length: 13 residues.

The source material was peripheral blood, sampled in a trial of Ad26.COV2.S vaccine versus placebo. This TCR derives from a person between 18 and 59 years old who received the Ad26.COV2.S COVID-19 vaccine or a placebo. The chain links TRBV28 to TRBJ1-5, with D maybe TRBD1 (5 bases). The CDR3: CASTWGSNQPQHF. DNA of the CDR3: TGTGCCAGCACCTGGGGGAGCAATCAGCCCCAGCATTTT.